This entry concerns a single TCR beta chain. This sample is part of a study of control samples from healthy donors and cancer patients. The CDR3 totals 15 residues. V lost 2 bases, J lost 5 bases, and 2 bases stayed unmatched. CDR1 is KGHDR, CDR2 SFDVKD, per germline. Produced via immunoSEQ multiplex PCR; TCRdb's table is partial and in-frame only. Seen here are 84,000 or so clones, roughly nine tenths observed once, and the top ten hold approximately 15%. Sequenced: blood. The TCR was taken from a man aged 45-65 years in good health. This sequence joins TRBV24-1 and TRBJ2-2; TRBD2 agrees at 9 bases. The CDR3 DNA follows: TGTGCCACCAGTGATTACCTAGCGGGAACCGGGGAGCTGTTTTTT. The encoded protein is CATSDYLAGTGELFF.